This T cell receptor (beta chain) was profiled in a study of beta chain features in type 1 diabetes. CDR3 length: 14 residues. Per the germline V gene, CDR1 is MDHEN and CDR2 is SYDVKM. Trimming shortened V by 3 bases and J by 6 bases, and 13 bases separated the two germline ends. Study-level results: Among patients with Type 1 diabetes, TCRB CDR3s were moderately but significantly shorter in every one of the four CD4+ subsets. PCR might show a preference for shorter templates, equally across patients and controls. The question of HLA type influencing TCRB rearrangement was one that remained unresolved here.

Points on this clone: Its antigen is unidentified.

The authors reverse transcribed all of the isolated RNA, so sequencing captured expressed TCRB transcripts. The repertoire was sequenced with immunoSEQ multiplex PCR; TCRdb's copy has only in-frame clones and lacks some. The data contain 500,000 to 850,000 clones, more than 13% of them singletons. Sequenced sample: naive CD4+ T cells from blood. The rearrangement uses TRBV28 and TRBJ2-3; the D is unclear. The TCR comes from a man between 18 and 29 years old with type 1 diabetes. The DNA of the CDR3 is TGTGCCAGCAGTTTGAGGCAGCGCCCCGATACGCAGTATTTT. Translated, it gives CASSLRQRPDTQYF.